The 12 T cell receptor beta chains reported below all come from one sample, sequenced in a study of beta chain features in type 1 diabetes (dated by TCRdb to between 2017 and 2018). Library construction relied on the immunoSEQ multiplex PCR assay. The High Capacity cDNA Reverse Transcription Kit was used to reverse transcribe all of the isolated RNA, meaning that expressed TCRB transcripts were what got sequenced. The source is immuneACCESS, and TCRdb retained only in-frame sequences with V and J called. Part of the clones is not carried over; for the studies checked, unresolved V genes explain less than half of this, and the remainder is unexplained. The sample table shows hundreds of thousands of clones, and roughly 13% are seen once. Together, the top ten hold approximately 0.015% of the sample. The material sequenced was naive CD4+ T cells from blood. The cell subset or site label here, explained by the study, means: true naive CD4+ T cells. The receptors here all came from a man younger than 35 in good health.

The CDR3 is CASSLSGQGGVEQFF. CDR3 nucleotides: TGTGCCAGCAGCTTGTCGGGACAGGGGGGGGTTGAGCAGTTCTTC. V and J are TRBV7-2 and TRBJ2-1, with 11 nucleotides matching TRBD1. This CDR3 has 15 amino acids. The V gene's germline CDR1 is SGHTA and CDR2 FQGNSA. Germline trimming cut 3 bases from V and 9 bases from J; bases unmatched to any gene: 7.

This clone was detected only a few times. The J gene is TRBJ2-7, the V gene TRBV5-4, with a weak D call TRBD1 (5 bases). The CDR3 has 13 amino acids. The ends were cut back, 3 bases at V and 4 bases at J, with 11 bases in the middle. CDR1 SGHNT and CDR2 YYREEE come from the germline V gene (reference sequence). The CDR3 sequence: CASSSRVSYEQYF. The CDR3 region has the DNA TGTGCCAGCAGCTCCAGGGTTAGTTACGAGCAGTACTTC.

The chain joins TRBV6-5 to TRBJ1-1; D perhaps matches TRBD1 (6 bases). V lost 6 bases and J lost 8, with 16 bases in between. Per the germline V gene, CDR1 is MNHEY and CDR2 is SVGAGI. This CDR3 region has 13 residues. This CDR3 reads CASSTGTPLEAFF. DNA of the CDR3: TGTGCCAGCAGCACCGGGACACCCCTCGAAGCTTTCTTT.

This clone was counted between two and nine times. The chain employs TRBV7-2 and TRBJ2-7; 9 nucleotides match TRBD1. Germline V gives CDR1 SGHTA, CDR2 FQGNSA. This CDR3 is built from 13 residues. V shed 5 bases, J shed 9 bases, and the junction held 8 bases outside the gene matches. CDR3 sequence: CASSPTTGGTQYF. CDR3 DNA: TGTGCCAGCAGCCCAACCACAGGGGGCACGCAGTACTTC.

The chain employs TRBV5-4 and TRBJ2-3; D not certain. V was cut by 2 bases and J by 4 bases, with 8 bases left in between. The CDR3 runs to 13 residues. From germline, CDR1 is SGHNT and CDR2 YYREEE (reference sequence). Written as DNA, the CDR3 is TGTGCCAGCAGCTTCTATTCCGCAGATACGCAGTATTTT. Encoded protein: CASSFYSADTQYF.

The chain employs TRBV29-1 and TRBJ2-1; possible D gene TRBD1, 6 bases. Trimming shortened V by 5 bases and J by 1 base, and 21 bases separated the two germline ends. CDR1 and CDR2 from the germline V gene are SQVTM and ANQGSEA. The CDR3 runs 17 residues. The CDR3 here is CSVIGSSGTTSYNEQFF. The DNA for the CDR3 is TGCAGCGTTATCGGCTCTTCGGGGACAACTTCCTACAATGAGCAGTTCTTC.

The chain employs TRBV10-2 and TRBJ1-5, with TRBD1 as a possible D gene (5 bases). Germline lookup yields CDR1 WSHSY and CDR2 SAAADI. This CDR3 region has 13 residues. The V gene lost 7 bases and the J gene lost 0 bases, with 7 bases spanning the gap. The CDR3 sequence: CASTGGSNQPQHF. The CDR3 nucleotides are TGCGCCAGCACGGGGGGTAGCAATCAGCCCCAGCATTTT.

The rearrangement joins TRBV14 to TRBJ2-3; the match to TRBD2 covers 7 bases. The germline CDR1 and CDR2 sequences are SGHDN and FVKESK. The CDR3 is 14 residues long. Trimming removed 2 bases from V and 5 bases from J; junction bases left unmatched: 4. The CDR3 DNA is TGTGCCAGCAGCCAAATGCTAGCGGTAGATACGCAGTATTTT. Translated, it gives CASSQMLAVDTQYF.

This clone was seen a handful of times. The V and J genes are TRBV5-4 and TRBJ1-1; 8 bases are a match to TRBD1. The J segment lost 3 bases and the V segment lost 3 bases, leaving 7 bases of the junction unmatched. This CDR3 comprises 15 residues. Germline V gene lookup returns CDR1 SGHNT and CDR2 YYREEE (reference sequence). The CDR3 loop reads CASSSKGQVDTEAFF. The DNA of the CDR3 is TGTGCCAGCAGCTCCAAGGGACAGGTGGACACTGAAGCTTTCTTT. Looking up the rest from reference TRBV5-4 and TRBJ1-1 gives the full variable domain: ETGVTQSPTHLIKTRGQQVTLRCSSQSGHNTVSWYQQALGQGPQFIFQYYREEENGRGNFPPRFSGLQFPNYSSELNVNALELDDSALYLCASSSKGQVDTEAFFGQGTRLTVV.

This clone was picked up a small number of times. The chain links TRBV19 to TRBJ2-5; TRBD1 agrees at 7 bases. Per germline, CDR1 LNHDA and CDR2 SQIVND (reference sequence). This CDR3 region has 12 residues. The trim removed 4 bases at V and 9 bases at J, leaving 5 bases unmatched. The CDR3, as DNA: TGTGCCAGTAGTAGCCTAAGGGGGCCCCAGTACTTC. Its translation: CASSSLRGPQYF. The entire variable domain, with the rest obtained from reference TRBV19 and TRBJ2-5, is as follows: DGGITQSPKYLFRKEGQNVTLSCEQNLNHDAMYWYRQDPGQGLRLIYYSQIVNDFQKGDIAEGYSVSREKKESFPLTVTSAQKNPTAFYLCASSSLRGPQYFGPGTRLLVL.

This clone was observed a few times. This CDR3 is CASSFTGEDTQYF. DNA of the CDR3: TGTGCCAGCAGCTTTACCGGGGAAGATACGCAGTATTTT. The chain couples TRBV7-9 to TRBJ2-3; TRBD2 might be the D (5 bases). Looked up from germline, CDR1 is SEHNR and CDR2 is FQNEAQ (reference sequence). The CDR3 is made up of 13 amino acids. Trimming took 3 bases from V and 5 from J, leaving 9 bases between them.

This clone showed up just a few times. The gene calls are TRBV4-2 and TRBJ2-7, with D possibly matching TRBD2 (5 bases). The ends were cut back, 0 bases at V and 0 bases at J, with 15 bases in the middle. This CDR3 comprises 17 residues. Germline assignment: CDR1 LGHNA and CDR2 YNFKEQ. The DNA for the CDR3 is TGTGCCAGCAGCCAAGATCGGGCGGGTTTCCCCTCCTACGAGCAGTACTTC. Translated, it gives CASSQDRAGFPSYEQYF.